These T cell receptor beta chains were read from a single sample in a study of T cells in Graves' hyperthyroidism and ophthalmopathy. TCRdb used MiXCR to reprocess the multiplex PCR reads, holding one entry per CDR3 protein. The table includes about 840,000 distinct CDR3 sequences, roughly 40% detected once. Sequenced sample: blood. These TCRs come from a man aged 18 to 29 with Graves' hyperthyroidism. Each CDR3 is given with its conserved first and last residue. A D gene is named only where the DNA matches it firmly. Part of the rows lack a size; the others show once, few, many or a class for expanded clones.

length,size,D,J,V,DNA,CDR3
15,-,-,TRBJ1-3,TRBV6-2/TRBV6-3,TGTGCCAGCAGTTACGATGGTCGTTCTGGAAACACCATATATTTT,CASSYDGRSGNTIYF
13,-,TRBD2,TRBJ2-7,TRBV2,TGTGCCAGCAGTGACGGGAGCGGGGACGAGCAGTACTTC,CASSDGSGDEQYF
18,-,TRBD2,TRBJ2-1,TRBV11-1,TGTGCCAGCAGCCGGACTAGCGGGGGGGCAGCAGACCGAAATGAGCAGTTCTTC,CASSRTSGGAADRNEQFF
12,many,-,TRBJ1-4,TRBV4-1,TGTGCCAGCAGCCAGACTAATGAAAAACTGTTTTTT,CASSQTNEKLFF
15,-,TRBD1,TRBJ1-1,TRBV2,TGTGCCAGCTCACCCGGACAGGAGATGAACACTGAAGCTTTCTTT,CASSPGQEMNTEAFF
15,-,TRBD1,TRBJ2-7,TRBV7-9,TGTGCCAGCAGCTTAGTATGGGGACAGGACTACGAGCAGTACTTC,CASSLVWGQDYEQYF
14,few,TRBD1,TRBJ1-1,TRBV20-1,TGCAGCACCCGACGGGGACAGCGACTTTTTGAAGCTTTCTTT,CSTRRGQRLFEAFF
16,-,-,TRBJ1-1,TRBV10-2,TGTGCCAGCAGTTACTCGCTTCACGTCGGGAACACTGAAGCTTTCTTT,CASSYSLHVGNTEAFF
14,-,TRBD2,TRBJ2-7,TRBV9,TGTGCCAGCAGCGTCCTAGCGGGGGGCGGGGAGCAGTACTTC,CASSVLAGGGEQYF
14,many,-,TRBJ1-1,TRBV12-3/TRBV12-4,TGTGCCAGCAGTTCGGAGACGGCGAACACTGAAGCTTTCTTT,CASSSETANTEAFF
14,many,TRBD1,TRBJ1-6,TRBV5-1,TGCGCCAGCAGCGGGACAGGGGTGGATTCACCCCTCCACTTT,CASSGTGVDSPLHF
16,-,TRBD1,TRBJ2-7,TRBV2,TGCGCCAGCAGCCACGGACAGGGAGTTCTTTTGGGCGAGCAGTACTTC,CASSHGQGVLLGEQYF
13,many,-,TRBJ2-2,TRBV10-3,TGTGCCATCGGCACAGCGAACACCGGGGAGCTGTTTTTT,CAIGTANTGELFF
14,-,-,TRBJ2-7,TRBV6-5,TGTGCCAGCAGTTACTATGGGGAGACCTACGAGCAGTACTTC,CASSYYGETYEQYF
15,many,TRBD2,TRBJ2-5,TRBV20-1,TGCAGTGCCACGACTAGCGGGGGGGCTATGGAGACCCAGTACTTC,CSATTSGGAMETQYF
15,-,TRBD2,TRBJ2-5,TRBV7-2,TGTGCCAGCAGCTTCCAACGGGGGGGCATAGAGACCCAGTACTTC,CASSFQRGGIETQYF
13,-,-,TRBJ1-5,TRBV10-3,TGTGCCATCAGTACTGACAGGAATCAGCCCCAGCATTTT,CAISTDRNQPQHF
15,few,-,TRBJ2-5,TRBV9,TGTGCCAGCAGCAGAACCGAGGGACCGCAAGAGACCCAGTACTTC,CASSRTEGPQETQYF
19,-,-,TRBJ1-1,TRBV2,TGTGCCAGCAGTTGGGGACTTATACCCCCTACACGTATGAACACTGAAGCTTTCTTT,CASSWGLIPPTRMNTEAFF
15,few,-,TRBJ1-1,TRBV9,TGCGCCAGCAGCCAAGTGGAACAGGCCTACACTGAAGCTTTCTTT,CASSQVEQAYTEAFF
12,-,-,TRBJ1-2,TRBV7-9,TGTGCCAGCATCGGGCAGGCCAATGGCTACACCTTC,CASIGQANGYTF
15,many,-,TRBJ2-5,TRBV19,TGTGCCAGTAGTACGAATACTGAGGGCCAAGAGACCCAGTACTTC,CASSTNTEGQETQYF
14,-,-,TRBJ1-4,TRBV7-2,TGTGCCAGCAGCCAAGAGCACGTACGGGAAAAACTGTTTTTT,CASSQEHVREKLFF
15,once,TRBD1,TRBJ1-1,TRBV6-5,TGTGCCGGCAGTTACTCTAACCTGGGACAGTCTGAAGCTTTCTTT,CAGSYSNLGQSEAFF
13,-,-,TRBJ2-7,TRBV7-6,TGTGCCTGGGCCAGGGGGACGGGGGGCGAGCAGTACTTC,CAWARGTGGEQYF
12,-,-,TRBJ1-6,TRBV25-1,TGTGCCAGCACAGGGGATAATTCACCCCTCCACTTT,CASTGDNSPLHF
16,-,-,TRBJ1-6,TRBV12-3/TRBV12-4,TGTGCCAGCAGTGGTGTAGAGGGTGCGAAGAATTCACCCCTCCACTTT,CASSGVEGAKNSPLHF
14,-,-,TRBJ1-2,TRBV12-3/TRBV12-4,TGTGCCAGCAGTGCCGGGACCCTGGGAAACGGCTACACCTTC,CASSAGTLGNGYTF
15,many,-,TRBJ1-2,TRBV10-3,TGTGCCATCAGTGACCCCGCCTCAGGGGAAGGTGGCTACACCTTC,CAISDPASGEGGYTF
14,many,TRBD1,TRBJ1-6,TRBV19,TGTGCCAGTAGTATCGGGGACAGTAATTCACCCCTCCACTTT,CASSIGDSNSPLHF
14,many,-,TRBJ1-1,TRBV19,TGTGCCAGTAGTATTTACATCTCGGGGACTGAAGCTTTCTTT,CASSIYISGTEAFF
13,-,-,TRBJ1-1,TRBV25-1,TGTGCCAGTGGTTTCGGGGGGAACACTGAAGCTTTCTTT,CASGFGGNTEAFF
15,-,-,TRBJ1-5,TRBV10-3,TGTGTCATCCAGAGCAGCATTTATAGCAATCAGCCCCAGCATTTT,CVIQSSIYSNQPQHF
14,few,-,TRBJ2-5,TRBV5-1,TGCGCCAGCAGCTTGGGGTCAGGGCCAGAGACCCAGTACTTC,CASSLGSGPETQYF
12,many,-,TRBJ1-6,TRBV7-9,TGTGCCAGCCATGGCCCAGGTTCACCCCTCCACTTT,CASHGPGSPLHF
11,many,-,TRBJ2-7,TRBV6-6,TGTGCCAGCAAACACGGGACGGAGCAGTACTTC,CASKHGTEQYF
12,once,-,TRBJ1-4,TRBV10-3,TGTGCCATTGATAGCGGGAACGAAAAACTGTTTTTT,CAIDSGNEKLFF
14,few,TRBD2,TRBJ2-7,TRBV7-8,TGTGCCAGCAGCTTGGCGGGAGCGATCTACGAGCAGTACTTC,CASSLAGAIYEQYF
14,many,TRBD1,TRBJ1-6,TRBV6-5,TGTGCCAGCAGTTACTCGACAGGGGATTCACCCCTCCACTTT,CASSYSTGDSPLHF
13,few,TRBD1,TRBJ2-7,TRBV5-1,TGCGCCAGCAGCTGGACAGGTACCAACGAGCAGTACTTC,CASSWTGTNEQYF
13,few,TRBD2,TRBJ2-7,TRBV20-1,TGCAGTGCTAGAGACCTGGGGGGGTACGAGCAGTACTTC,CSARDLGGYEQYF